The 26 T cell receptor beta chains below come from one sample, sequenced in a study of T cells in Graves' hyperthyroidism and ophthalmopathy. The TCR beta CDR3 regions underwent amplification using RNA transcripts as the source. In the first-round RT-PCR of the TCR CDR3, the HTBI primer set was used. TCRdb recomputed calls from the multiplex PCR reads with MiXCR, one row per CDR3 protein. The repertoire includes some 370,000 distinct CDR3 sequences, about a sixth of them detected once, and about a third sits in the top ten. Sequencing was performed on blood. These receptors all stem from a woman aged 25 to 39 with Graves' hyperthyroidism that later progressed to Graves' ophthalmopathy.

This clonotype has ten or more counts. The genes are TRBV6-1 and TRBJ1-4; D gene uncertain. CDR3 length: 15 residues. The V gene lost 2 bases and the J gene lost 1 base, with 8 bases spanning the gap. Germline lookup yields CDR1 MNHNS and CDR2 SASEGT. The CDR3 coding sequence is TGTGCCAGCAGTGAAACGCGGCAAACTAATGAAAAACTGTTTTTT. This codes for CASSETRQTNEKLFF.

This clonotype was seen only a few times. J is TRBJ1-5 and V is TRBV5-1, with D possibly TRBD1 on 6 matching bases. V was pared by 0 bases and J by 5 bases, with 12 bases between. This CDR3 spans 15 amino acids. Germline values: CDR1 SGHRS, CDR2 YFSETQ. The CDR3 loop reads CASSLVGGADQPQHF. The CDR3 DNA reads as TGCGCCAGCAGCTTGGTGGGGGGGGCTGATCAGCCCCAGCATTTT.

This chain links TRBV2 with TRBJ2-7; D remains unclear. The V end was cut by 3 bases, the J end by 6 bases, with 15 bases between. From germline, CDR1 is SNHLY and CDR2 FYNNEI. The CDR3 is 14 amino acids. The CDR3 sequence: CASSEVAGSSEQYF. CDR3 in DNA: TGTGCCAGCAGTGAGGTAGCAGGATCTAGCGAGCAGTACTTC.

This clonotype occurred many times. The V call is TRBV6-1, the J call TRBJ2-3, with 9 bases aligning to TRBD1. The CDR3 runs to 15 residues. V was clipped by 8 bases and J by 2 bases; unmatched bases: 8. Looked up from germline, CDR1 is MNHNS and CDR2 is SASEGT. Here the CDR3 reads CASGLQGAITDTQYF. For the CDR3, the DNA is TGTGCCAGCGGTCTACAGGGGGCGATCACAGATACGCAGTATTTT.

This clonotype has at least ten counts. The rearrangement joins TRBV4-1 to TRBJ2-7, with D maybe TRBD1 (6 bases). CDR1 is MGHRA, CDR2 YSYEKL, per germline. This CDR3 has 15 residues. Trimming took 1 base from V and 0 from J, leaving 10 bases between them. The CDR3 DNA is TGCGCCAGCAGCCAAGTAGGGGACACCTCCTACGAGCAGTACTTC. This codes for CASSQVGDTSYEQYF.

This clonotype was seen many times. The J gene is TRBJ2-3, the V gene TRBV11-2; 10 bases match TRBD2. V lost 3 bases and J lost 4; bases outside the gene matches: 10. The CDR3 consists of 17 residues. Germline loops: CDR1 SGHAT, CDR2 FQNNGV. The CDR3 nucleotides are TGTGCCAGCAGCTTCACGCTAGCGGGGGTAGGGTCAGATACGCAGTATTTT. Translated: CASSFTLAGVGSDTQYF.

The table lists this clonotype with many counts. The chain has TRBV19 and TRBJ2-1; 7 bases are shared with TRBD1. J lost 6 bases, V lost 5 bases, and 13 bases had no gene match. Germline V gene data show CDR1 as LNHDA and CDR2 as SQIVND (reference sequence). The CDR3 consists of 16 residues. CDR3 in amino acids: CASSSPGQIISNEQFF. CDR3 in DNA: TGTGCCAGTAGTTCACCGGGACAGATTATCAGCAATGAGCAGTTCTTC.

Ten or more counts support this clonotype. This rearrangement joins TRBV11-3 to TRBJ2-7, with D unclear. Trimming took off 4 bases at V and 3 bases at J, with 10 bases between the two ends. The CDR3 is 13 residues long. CDR1 and CDR2 from the germline V gene are SGHNT and YENEEA. CDR3 protein: CASSYGEGYEQYF. CDR3 sequence (DNA): TGTGCCAGCAGCTATGGTGAAGGCTACGAGCAGTACTTC.

This clonotype was recorded at least ten times. The chain has TRBV7-2 and TRBJ2-1; unclear D gene. This CDR3 contains 19 residues. Trimming shortened V by 1 base and J by 0 bases, and 19 bases separated the two germline ends. Per germline, CDR1 SGHTA and CDR2 FQGNSA. CDR3 nucleotides: TGTGCCAGCAGCTTAGTTCGACCCAGACTCACTCGCTCCTACAATGAGCAGTTCTTC. As protein: CASSLVRPRLTRSYNEQFF.

The chain employs TRBV20-1 and TRBJ2-7, with a possible D match to TRBD1 (5 bases). The ends were cut back, 4 bases at V and 2 bases at J, with 12 bases in the middle. CDR3 size: 13 residues. CDR1 is DFQATT and CDR2 is SNEGSKA in the germline V gene (reference sequence). In nucleotides, the CDR3 is TGCAGTGCTATCCTCCAGGGTCCCTACGAGCAGTACTTC. Its translation: CSAILQGPYEQYF.

This chain links TRBV7-3 with TRBJ2-1; the D is unclear. The CDR3 consists of 13 residues. Germline V CDR1 and CDR2: SGHTA, FQGTGA. With 7 bases removed from V and 6 bases from J, the gap between germline ends came to 13 bases. The CDR3 DNA reads as TGTGCCAGCACCACTTTGCAAGGCAATGAGCAGTTCTTC. It yields the protein CASTTLQGNEQFF.

In its sample, this clonotype was seen many times. This chain joins TRBV10-2 and TRBJ1-2; D gene unclear. V was shortened by 0 bases and J by 6 bases, with 11 bases between the two germline ends. The CDR3 is 14 amino acids. The germline CDR1 and CDR2 sequences are WSHSY and SAAADI. The CDR3 protein is CASSESGQADGYTF. For the CDR3, the DNA is TGCGCCAGCAGTGAGTCCGGGCAGGCTGATGGCTACACCTTC.

The chain recombines TRBV2 with TRBJ2-1; D gene ambiguous. From germline, CDR1 is SNHLY and CDR2 FYNNEI. Trimming stripped 8 bases from V and 0 bases from J, with 11 bases between. The CDR3 covers 14 residues. The CDR3 DNA reads as TGTGCCAGCGCTACCCCTGCCTCCTACAATGAGCAGTTCTTC. Its protein product is CASATPASYNEQFF.

In DNA, the CDR3 is TGTGCCAGCAGCCCGCATACGACAGGGTGGGAGACCCAGTACTTC. Residues: CASSPHTTGWETQYF. The gene calls are TRBV7-9 and TRBJ2-5, with 7 bases that match TRBD1. V lost 5 bases, J lost 5 bases, and 11 bases stayed unmatched. The V gene's germline CDR1 is SEHNR and CDR2 FQNEAQ (reference sequence). The CDR3 has 15 amino acids.

This clonotype was detected ten times or more. This chain links TRBV7-8 with TRBJ2-1, with TRBD2 matching 10 bases. Germline CDR1 and CDR2: SGHVS and FQNEAQ. The CDR3 sequence is 20 residues long. The junction had 15 bases not matched to a gene; V was cut back by 3 bases and J by 1 base. The CDR3 region is CASSFSAIRLAGESYNEQFF. DNA of the CDR3: TGTGCCAGCAGCTTTTCCGCCATCCGGCTAGCGGGAGAGTCCTACAATGAGCAGTTCTTC.

There are a few counts of this clonotype. The chain recombines TRBV18 with TRBJ2-4; 8 bases agree with TRBD2. The CDR3 sequence is 14 residues long. Germline lookup yields CDR1 KGHSH and CDR2 LQKENI. Trimming cost V 2 bases and J 5 bases; bases outside gene matches: 2. Here the CDR3 DNA reads TGTGCCAGCTCACCAAGAGCGGGGGAAAACATTCAGTACTTC. It codes for CASSPRAGENIQYF.

The sample holds many counts of this clonotype. The chain uses TRBV12-3 or TRBV12-4 and TRBJ2-1; TRBD2 matches 11 bases. The CDR3 covers 15 residues. With 5 bases clipped from V and 3 bases from J, the junction kept 3 bases outside the gene matches. CDR3 amino acids: CASSHTSGGYNEQFF. The DNA for the CDR3 is TGTGCCAGCAGTCATACTAGCGGGGGCTACAATGAGCAGTTCTTC.

This clonotype came up many times. V and J are TRBV6-1 and TRBJ2-1; D is tentatively TRBD1 or TRBD2 (5 bases each). The CDR3 is 13 residues long. V was trimmed by 3 bases and J by 10 bases, leaving 13 bases between them. CDR1 is MNHNS, CDR2 SASEGT, per germline. CDR3 protein: CASSEATRDEQFF. The CDR3 DNA reads TGTGCCAGCAGTGAGGCAACTAGGGACGAGCAGTTCTTC.

The chain links TRBV18 to TRBJ1-2, with a weak D call TRBD1 (6 bases). The V end lost 0 bases, the J end lost 6 bases, and 20 bases lay between the germline ends. The CDR3 spans 17 residues. Per germline, CDR1 KGHSH and CDR2 LQKENI. The CDR3 sequence: CASSPPSGRGDRHGYTF. For the CDR3, the DNA is TGTGCCAGCTCACCACCGTCGGGCAGGGGAGATAGACATGGCTACACCTTC.

The chain carries TRBV15 and TRBJ2-2, with 8 bases fitting TRBD2. Germline CDR1 is LNHNV and CDR2 is YYDKDF (reference sequence). V lost 4 bases and J lost 7; bases outside the gene matches: 2. The CDR3 is 13 amino acids. The CDR3 DNA reads as TGTGCCACCAGCAAAAGCGGGAGCGGGGAGCTGTTTTTT. Protein product: CATSKSGSGELFF.

This clonotype has a count of ten or more. The chain joins TRBV18 to TRBJ2-5; no clear D gene. The CDR3 runs 14 residues. Germline-derived CDR1 and CDR2 are KGHSH and LQKENI. The V end lost 3 bases, the J end lost 8 bases, and 16 bases lay between the germline ends. The CDR3 DNA sequence: TGTGCCAGCTCACCTGACACGTTGAAGGGTACCCAGTACTTC. It encodes CASSPDTLKGTQYF.

The genes are TRBV28 and TRBJ2-5; D not certain. The CDR3 runs to 12 residues. CDR1 is MDHEN, CDR2 SYDVKM, per germline. V lost 6 bases, J lost 3 bases, and 8 bases lay in between. The CDR3 DNA reads as TGTGCCAGCAGGAACGTAGAAGAGACCCAGTACTTC. This gives the protein CASRNVEETQYF.

Ten or more counts support this clonotype. V and J are TRBV12-3 or TRBV12-4 and TRBJ2-4, with TRBD1 matching over 8 bases. The CDR3 sequence is 16 residues long. Trimming took 1 base from V and 1 from J; bases not matched to a gene: 3. The CDR3 reads CASSLVGTGAKNIQYF. CDR3 DNA sequence: TGTGCCAGCAGTTTAGTTGGGACAGGTGCCAAAAACATTCAGTACTTC.

The rearrangement uses TRBV5-1 and TRBJ1-2, with no clear D. Per germline, CDR1 SGHRS and CDR2 YFSETQ. The CDR3 length is 12 residues. Between the trimmed V and J ends, which lost 0 bases and 7 bases, there was a span of 7 bases. The CDR3 loop is CASSLGDVGYTF. DNA for the CDR3: TGCGCCAGCAGCTTGGGGGATGTTGGCTACACCTTC.

This clonotype has at least ten counts. This chain links TRBV12-3 or TRBV12-4 with TRBJ2-5; 9 bases map to TRBD2. The CDR3 spans 14 residues. The trim removed 2 bases at V and 5 bases at J, leaving 3 bases unmatched. CDR3 in amino acids: CASSLSGGTETQYF. DNA of the CDR3: TGTGCCAGCAGTTTAAGCGGGGGGACGGAGACCCAGTACTTC.

This clonotype was recorded at least ten times. CDR3 sequence (DNA): TGTGCCAGCAGAGGGGGAGGCGGGGGCGATGAGCAGTTCTTC. It encodes CASRGGGGGDEQFF. The chain carries TRBV12-3 or TRBV12-4 and TRBJ2-1; the D gene is possibly TRBD2 (7 bases). The CDR3 has 14 amino acids. V lost 6 bases to trimming and J lost 8 bases, with 17 bases between them.